This is a list of T cell receptor beta chains from one sample in a study of siplizumab effects on memory and regulatory T cells. The assay was immunoSEQ multiplex PCR, and TCRdb's table has in-frame clones only and misses some. The sample holds under 130,000 clones; 90% to 95% are singletons and the top ten take about 0.32%. Sequenced sample: CD4+ T cells sorted from blood. These receptors came from a human donor in good health. The CDR3 runs from the conserved cysteine through the conserved F or W. D genes are given only for firm matches. Clone size is not always given. Where it is, it says once, few, many or a class for expanded clones.

d_gene	abundance	j_gene	v_gene	CDR3aa	CDR3nt
-	-	TRBJ2-1	TRBV7-8	CASSLERLDPNEQFF	TGTGCCAGCAGCTTAGAGAGGCTAGACCCCAATGAGCAGTTCTTC
-	-	TRBJ1-1	TRBV4-2	CASSQESGATEAFF	TGTGCCAGCAGCCAAGAGTCGGGGGCTACTGAAGCTTTCTTT
-	-	TRBJ1-5	TRBV14	CASSQGRGSPLGQPQHF	TGTGCCAGCAGCCAAGGAAGGGGGTCCCCCCTTGGGCAGCCCCAGCATTTT
-	-	TRBJ2-2	TRBV5-1	CASRSTGGNTGELFF	TGCGCCAGCAGGTCGACAGGAGGCAACACCGGGGAGCTGTTTTTT
-	-	TRBJ1-4	TRBV2	CATQGYLEKLFF	TGTGCCACTCAGGGGTATCTGGAAAAACTGTTTTTT
TRBD1	-	TRBJ2-1	TRBV11-3	CASSLVLSDRGQDEQFF	TGTGCCAGCAGCTTAGTTCTTTCGGACAGGGGTCAGGATGAGCAGTTCTTC
-	-	TRBJ2-1	TRBV6-5	CASSYRHEQFF	TGTGCCAGCAGTTACCGCCATGAGCAGTTCTTC
-	-	TRBJ1-2	TRBV5-1	CASSLEIGANYGYTF	TGCGCCAGCAGCTTGGAGATAGGGGCGAACTATGGCTACACCTTC
TRBD1	-	TRBJ2-2	TRBV5-4	CASSLGQVLTGELFF	TGTGCCAGCAGCCTCGGACAGGTACTCACCGGGGAGCTGTTTTTT
TRBD2	once	TRBJ2-3	TRBV18	CASSPRSGRAATQYF	TGTGCCAGCTCACCAAGAAGCGGGAGGGCCGCCACGCAGTATTTT
TRBD1	once	TRBJ2-3	TRBV5-1	CASSLQGVADTQYF	TGCGCCAGCAGCTTGCAGGGGGTTGCTGATACGCAGTATTTT
TRBD1	-	TRBJ1-5	TRBV19	CASTPRTGSGNQPQHF	TGTGCCAGTACCCCCAGGACAGGGAGTGGTAATCAGCCCCAGCATTTT
TRBD1	-	TRBJ2-7	TRBV30	CAWSLGQANEQYF	TGTGCCTGGAGTCTGGGACAGGCCAACGAGCAGTACTTC
-	once	TRBJ2-1	TRBV19	CASKMGSSYNEQFF	TGTGCCAGTAAAATGGGGAGCTCCTACAATGAGCAGTTCTTC
-	-	TRBJ2-1	TRBV7-3	CASSLIGNEQFF	TGTGCCAGCAGCTTAATAGGCAATGAGCAGTTCTTC
TRBD1	-	TRBJ2-3	TRBV6-1	CASSELGQGGDTQYF	TGTGCCAGCAGTGAGCTCGGACAGGGGGGAGATACGCAGTATTTT
TRBD1	few	TRBJ1-5	TRBV4-1	CASSPTGGQPQHF	TGCGCCAGCAGCCCCACAGGGGGTCAGCCCCAGCATTTT
-	-	TRBJ1-1	TRBV29-1	CSVELGVIGTEAFF	TGCAGCGTTGAACTGGGGGTAATCGGTACTGAAGCTTTCTTT
-	-	TRBJ1-1	TRBV5-4	CASSLEPREVEAFF	TGTGCCAGCAGCTTGGAACCTAGGGAGGTTGAAGCTTTCTTT
TRBD2	-	TRBJ2-7	TRBV11-3	CASSFRGLAGFEQYF	TGTGCCAGCAGCTTCCGGGGACTAGCGGGTTTCGAGCAGTACTTC
-	-	TRBJ2-3	TRBV4-2	CASSQDGGGTSTDTQYF	TGTGCCAGCAGCCAAGATGGTGGAGGCACTTCCACAGATACGCAGTATTTT
TRBD1	-	TRBJ1-1	TRBV18	CASSQPTGGYTEAFF	TGTGCCAGCTCACAACCGACAGGGGGCTACACTGAAGCTTTCTTT
-	once	TRBJ1-1	TRBV9	CASSVALGSTEAFF	TGTGCCAGCAGCGTAGCTCTGGGATCAACTGAAGCTTTCTTT
-	few	TRBJ2-2	TRBV7-2	CASSLLTNTGELFF	TGTGCCAGCAGCCTACTTACCAACACCGGGGAGCTGTTTTTT
TRBD2	-	TRBJ2-4	TRBV5-6	CASSPGGGENIQYF	TGTGCCAGCAGCCCCGGGGGGGGTGAGAACATTCAGTACTTC
TRBD1	-	TRBJ2-5	TRBV9	CASSVATGGEETQYF	TGTGCCAGCAGCGTAGCAACAGGGGGAGAAGAGACCCAGTACTTC
-	-	TRBJ2-4	TRBV7-2	CASSLAAKNIQYF	TGTGCCAGCAGCTTAGCGGCCAAAAACATTCAGTACTTC
-	-	TRBJ1-6	TRBV5-1	CASSWDRTDRGVPLHF	TGCGCCAGCAGCTGGGATCGGACGGATCGTGGTGTCCCCCTCCACTTT
-	-	TRBJ2-5	TRBV2	CASSAIQETQYF	TGTGCCAGCAGTGCCATCCAAGAGACCCAGTACTTC
TRBD1	-	TRBJ1-1	TRBV29-1	CSLSRTGITEAFF	TGCAGCTTATCTCGGACAGGGATCACTGAAGCTTTCTTT
-	-	TRBJ1-1	TRBV2	CASGKRWTAEAFF	TGTGCCAGCGGAAAAAGGTGGACAGCGGAAGCTTTCTTT
TRBD1	-	TRBJ2-6	TRBV10-3	CAISESIGTASSGANVLTF	TGTGCCATCAGTGAGTCGATAGGGACAGCGAGCTCTGGGGCCAACGTCCTGACTTTC